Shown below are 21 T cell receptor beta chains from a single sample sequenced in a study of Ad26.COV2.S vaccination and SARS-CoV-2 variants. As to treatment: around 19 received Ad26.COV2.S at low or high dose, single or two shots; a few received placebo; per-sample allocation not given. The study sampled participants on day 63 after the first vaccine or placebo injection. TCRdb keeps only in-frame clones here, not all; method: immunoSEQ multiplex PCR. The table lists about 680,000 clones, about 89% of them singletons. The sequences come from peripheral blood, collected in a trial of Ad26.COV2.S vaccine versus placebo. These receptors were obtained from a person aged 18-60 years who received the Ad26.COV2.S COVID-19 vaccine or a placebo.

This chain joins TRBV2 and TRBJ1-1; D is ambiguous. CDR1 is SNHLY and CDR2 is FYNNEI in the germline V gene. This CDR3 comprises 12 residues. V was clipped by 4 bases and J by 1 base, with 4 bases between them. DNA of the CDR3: TGTGCCAGCAGTGGGGGGAACACTGAAGCTTTCTTT. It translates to CASSGGNTEAFF.

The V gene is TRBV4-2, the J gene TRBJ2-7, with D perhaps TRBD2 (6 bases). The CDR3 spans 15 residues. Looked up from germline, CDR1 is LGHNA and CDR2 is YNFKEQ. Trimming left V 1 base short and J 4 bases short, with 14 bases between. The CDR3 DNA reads TGTGCCAGCAGCCAAGTGGGACTGACCCAATACGAGCAGTACTTC. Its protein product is CASSQVGLTQYEQYF.

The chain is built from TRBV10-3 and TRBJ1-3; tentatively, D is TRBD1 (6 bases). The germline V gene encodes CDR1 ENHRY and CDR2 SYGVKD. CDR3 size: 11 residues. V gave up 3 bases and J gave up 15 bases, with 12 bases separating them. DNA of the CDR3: TGTGCCATCAGTGATTTTCAGGGACAATATTTT. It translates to CAISDFQGQYF.

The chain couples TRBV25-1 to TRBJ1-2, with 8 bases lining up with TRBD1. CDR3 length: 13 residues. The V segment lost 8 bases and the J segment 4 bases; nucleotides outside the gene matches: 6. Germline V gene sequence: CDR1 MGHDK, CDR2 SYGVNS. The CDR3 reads CASHRDRLYGYTF. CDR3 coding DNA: TGTGCCAGCCACCGGGACAGGCTCTATGGCTACACCTTC.

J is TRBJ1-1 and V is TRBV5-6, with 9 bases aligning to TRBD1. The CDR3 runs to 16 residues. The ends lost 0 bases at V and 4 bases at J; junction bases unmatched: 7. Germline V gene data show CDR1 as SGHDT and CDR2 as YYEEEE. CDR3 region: CASSLDRGLRVTEAFF. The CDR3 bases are TGTGCCAGCAGCTTGGACAGGGGGCTCCGGGTCACTGAAGCTTTCTTT.

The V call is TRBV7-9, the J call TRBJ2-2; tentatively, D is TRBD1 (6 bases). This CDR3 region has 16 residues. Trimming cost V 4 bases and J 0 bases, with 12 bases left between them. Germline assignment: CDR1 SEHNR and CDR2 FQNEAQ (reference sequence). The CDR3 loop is CASSSRGRANTGELFF. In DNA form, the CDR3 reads TGTGCCAGCAGCTCCAGGGGCCGGGCGAACACCGGGGAGCTGTTTTTT. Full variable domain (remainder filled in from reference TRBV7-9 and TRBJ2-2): DTGVSQNPRHKITKRGQNVTFRCDPISEHNRLYWYRQTLGQGPEFLTYFQNEAQLEKSRLLSDRFSAERPKGSFSTLEIQRTEQGDSAMYLCASSSRGRANTGELFFGEGSRLTVL.

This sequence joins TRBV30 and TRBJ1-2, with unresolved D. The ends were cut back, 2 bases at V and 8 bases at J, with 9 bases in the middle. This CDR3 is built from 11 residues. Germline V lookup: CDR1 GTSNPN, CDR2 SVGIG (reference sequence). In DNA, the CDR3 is TGTGCCTGGAGTCCCGACCGCGGCTACACCTTC. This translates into CAWSPDRGYTF.

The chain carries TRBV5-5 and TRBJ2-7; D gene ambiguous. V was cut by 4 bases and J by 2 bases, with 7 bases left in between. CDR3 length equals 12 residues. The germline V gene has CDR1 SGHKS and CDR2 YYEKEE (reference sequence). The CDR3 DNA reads TGTGCCAGCAGCAGACCCACCTACGAGCAGTACTTC. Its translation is CASSRPTYEQYF. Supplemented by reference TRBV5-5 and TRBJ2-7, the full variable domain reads DAGVTQSPTHLIKTRGQQVTLRCSPISGHKSVSWYQQVLGQGPQFIFQYYEKEERGRGNFPDRFSARQFPNYSSELNVNALLLGDSALYLCASSRPTYEQYFGPGTRLTVT.

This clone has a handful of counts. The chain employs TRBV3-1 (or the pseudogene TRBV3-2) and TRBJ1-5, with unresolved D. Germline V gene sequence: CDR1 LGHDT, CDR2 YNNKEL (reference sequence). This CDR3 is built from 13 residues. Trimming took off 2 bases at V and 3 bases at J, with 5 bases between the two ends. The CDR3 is CASSQSTNQPQHF. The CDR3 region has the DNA TGTGCCAGCAGCCAAAGCACCAATCAGCCCCAGCATTTT.

The CDR3 region is CASSLVGGATYEQYF. For the CDR3, the DNA is TGTGCCAGCAGCTTAGTCGGGGGCGCCACCTACGAGCAGTACTTC. The rearrangement joins TRBV7-9 to TRBJ2-7; D assignment may be TRBD1 or TRBD2 (6 bases each). The CDR3 covers 15 residues. V lost 1 base to trimming and J lost 2 bases, with 12 bases between them. In germline, CDR1 is SEHNR, CDR2 FQNEAQ (reference sequence).

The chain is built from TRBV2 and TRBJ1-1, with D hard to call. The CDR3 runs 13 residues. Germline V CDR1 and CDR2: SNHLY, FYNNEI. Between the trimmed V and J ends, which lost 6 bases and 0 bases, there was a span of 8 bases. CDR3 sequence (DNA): TGTGCCAGCAGGGACCTACTGAACACTGAAGCTTTCTTT. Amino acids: CASRDLLNTEAFF.

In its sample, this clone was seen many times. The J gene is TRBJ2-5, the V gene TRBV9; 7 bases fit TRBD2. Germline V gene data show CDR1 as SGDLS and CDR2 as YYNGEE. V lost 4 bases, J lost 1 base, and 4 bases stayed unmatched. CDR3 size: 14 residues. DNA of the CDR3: TGTGCCAGCAGCCCGAGGACTAGCCAAGAGACCCAGTACTTC. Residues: CASSPRTSQETQYF. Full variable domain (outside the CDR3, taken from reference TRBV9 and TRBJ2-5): DSGVTQTPKHLITATGQRVTLRCSPRSGDLSVYWYQQSLDQGLQFLIQYYNGEERAKGNILERFSAQQFPDLHSELNLSSLELGDSALYFCASSPRTSQETQYFGPGTRLLVL.

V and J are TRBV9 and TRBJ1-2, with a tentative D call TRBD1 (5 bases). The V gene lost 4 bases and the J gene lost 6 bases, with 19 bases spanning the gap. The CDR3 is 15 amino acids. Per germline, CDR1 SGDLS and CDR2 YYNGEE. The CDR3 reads CASSPRSRASDGYTF. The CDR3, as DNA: TGTGCCAGCAGCCCACGCTCCAGGGCATCGGATGGCTACACCTTC.

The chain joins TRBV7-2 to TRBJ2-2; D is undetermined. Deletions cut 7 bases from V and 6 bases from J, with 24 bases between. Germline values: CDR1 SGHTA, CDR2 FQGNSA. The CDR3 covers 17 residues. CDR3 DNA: TGTGCCAGCATCACCGTGGCGGTTGGACGCACCTCCGGGGAGCTGTTTTTT. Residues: CASITVAVGRTSGELFF. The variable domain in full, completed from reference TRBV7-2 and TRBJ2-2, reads GAGVSQSPSNKVTEKGKDVELRCDPISGHTALYWYRQSLGQGLEFLIYFQGNSAPDKSGLPSDRFSAERTGGSVSTLTIQRTQQEDSAVYLCASITVAVGRTSGELFFGEGSRLTVL.

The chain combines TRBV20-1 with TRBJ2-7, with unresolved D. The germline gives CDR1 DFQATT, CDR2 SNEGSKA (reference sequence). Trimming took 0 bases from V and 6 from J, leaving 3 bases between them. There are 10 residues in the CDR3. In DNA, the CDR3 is TGCAGTGCTAGAGATTCCGAGCAGTACTTC. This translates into CSARDSEQYF.

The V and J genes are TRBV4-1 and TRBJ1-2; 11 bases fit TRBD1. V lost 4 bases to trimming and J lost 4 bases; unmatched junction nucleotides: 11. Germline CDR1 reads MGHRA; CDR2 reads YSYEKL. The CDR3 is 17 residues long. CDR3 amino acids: CASSPPGTGGLGYGYTF. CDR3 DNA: TGCGCCAGCAGCCCCCCCGGGACAGGGGGTCTGGGCTATGGCTACACCTTC.

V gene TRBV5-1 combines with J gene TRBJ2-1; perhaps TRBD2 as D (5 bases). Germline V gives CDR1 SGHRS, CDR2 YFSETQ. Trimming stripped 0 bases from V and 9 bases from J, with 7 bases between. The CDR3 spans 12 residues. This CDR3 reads CASSLAGVEQFF. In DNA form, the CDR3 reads TGCGCCAGCAGCTTGGCCGGGGTTGAGCAGTTCTTC. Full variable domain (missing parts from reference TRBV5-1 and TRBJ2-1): KAGVTQTPRYLIKTRGQQVTLSCSPISGHRSVSWYQQTPGQGLQFLFEYFSETQRNKGNFPGRFSGRQFSNSRSEMNVSTLELGDSALYLCASSLAGVEQFFGPGTRLTVL.

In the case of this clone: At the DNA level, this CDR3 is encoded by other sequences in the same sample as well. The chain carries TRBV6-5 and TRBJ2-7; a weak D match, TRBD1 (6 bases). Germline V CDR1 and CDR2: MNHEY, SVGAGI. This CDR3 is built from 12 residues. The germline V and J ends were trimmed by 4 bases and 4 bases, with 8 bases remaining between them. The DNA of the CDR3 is TGTGCCAGCAGTTTACAGGGTTACGAGCAGTACTTC. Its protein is CASSLQGYEQYF.

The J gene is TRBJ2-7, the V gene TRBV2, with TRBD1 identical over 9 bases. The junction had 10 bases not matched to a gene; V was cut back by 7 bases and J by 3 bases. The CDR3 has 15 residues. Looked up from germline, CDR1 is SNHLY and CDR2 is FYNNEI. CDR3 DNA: TGTGCCAGCACGATCAGGACAGGGGAGAACTACGAGCAGTACTTC. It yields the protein CASTIRTGENYEQYF.

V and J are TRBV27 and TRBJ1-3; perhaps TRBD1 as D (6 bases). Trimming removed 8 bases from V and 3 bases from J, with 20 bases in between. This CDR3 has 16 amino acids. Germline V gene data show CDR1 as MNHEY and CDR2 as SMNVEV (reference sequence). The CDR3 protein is CASYGWGGSGGNTIYF. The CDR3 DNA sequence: TGTGCCAGCTATGGATGGGGGGGCTCGGGTGGAAACACCATATATTTT.

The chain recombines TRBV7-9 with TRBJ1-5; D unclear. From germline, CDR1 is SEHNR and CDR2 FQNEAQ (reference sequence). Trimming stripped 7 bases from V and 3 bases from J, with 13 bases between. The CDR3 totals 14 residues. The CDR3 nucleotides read TGTGCCAGCACGCGTTCGGGCTTCAATCAGCCCCAGCATTTT. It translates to CASTRSGFNQPQHF.